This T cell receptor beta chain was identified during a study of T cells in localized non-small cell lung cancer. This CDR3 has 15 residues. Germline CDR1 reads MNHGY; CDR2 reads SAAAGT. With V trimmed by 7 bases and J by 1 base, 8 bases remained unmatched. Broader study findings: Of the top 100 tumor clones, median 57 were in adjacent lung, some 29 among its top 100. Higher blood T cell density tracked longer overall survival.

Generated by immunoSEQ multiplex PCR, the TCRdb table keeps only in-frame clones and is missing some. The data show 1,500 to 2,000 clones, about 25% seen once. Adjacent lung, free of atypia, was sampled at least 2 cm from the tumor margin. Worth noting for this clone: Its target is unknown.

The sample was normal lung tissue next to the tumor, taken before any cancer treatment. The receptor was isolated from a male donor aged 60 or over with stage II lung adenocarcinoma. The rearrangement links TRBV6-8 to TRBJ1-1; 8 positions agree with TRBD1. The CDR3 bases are TGTGCCAGCAAAATGGGCGGGACAGGGAACACTGAAGCTTTCTTT. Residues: CASKMGGTGNTEAFF.